A single sample is the source of the 28 T cell receptor beta chains below, sequenced in a study of cytomegalovirus exposure and HLA in healthy donors. The PCR had 60 Vbeta and 13 Jbeta primers. Assay: immunoSEQ multiplex PCR; the TCRdb copy retains only in-frame clones and omits some. In the table there are approximately 53,000 clones, 70% to 80% of which are singletons. Source material: PBMCs. All receptors derive from a woman aged 40 to 50 in good health and CMV-seropositive.

The sample holds one count of this clone. V gene TRBV2 combines with J gene TRBJ1-5; D possibly corresponds to TRBD1 (5 bases). This CDR3 comprises 15 residues. V lost 6 bases, J lost 4 bases, and 16 bases lay in between. The germline gives CDR1 SNHLY, CDR2 FYNNEI. This CDR3 reads CASRDRAGGNQPQHF. CDR3 nucleotide sequence: TGTGCCAGCAGGGACCGCGCGGGGGGGAATCAGCCCCAGCATTTT.

This clone has just one count. As DNA, the CDR3 is TGTGCCAGCAGCCGGGACAGGCTCACCGGGGAGCTGTTTTTT. Its protein product is CASSRDRLTGELFF. This chain joins TRBV28 and TRBJ2-2; 8 nucleotides match TRBD1. Germline V gives CDR1 MDHEN, CDR2 SYDVKM. V trimming: 6 bases; J trimming: 4 bases; junction bases outside the gene matches: 4. The CDR3 has 14 residues.

The chain joins TRBV29-1 to TRBJ2-7; TRBD1 is a possible D gene (6 bases). CDR3 length equals 11 residues. V was shortened by 7 bases and J by 4 bases, with 11 bases between the two germline ends. CDR1 and CDR2 from the germline V gene are SQVTM and ANQGSEA. CDR3 nucleotides: TGCAGCGCGAAAACAGGGTACGAGCAGTACTTC. Residues: CSAKTGYEQYF.

The chain combines TRBV7-9 with TRBJ2-7; no clear D. V dropped 3 bases and J dropped 0 bases, with 3 bases sitting between them. CDR3 size: 12 residues. Per germline, CDR1 SEHNR and CDR2 FQNEAQ (reference sequence). The CDR3 sequence is CASSFLSYEQYF. The DNA of the CDR3 is TGTGCCAGCAGCTTCCTCTCCTACGAGCAGTACTTC.

The gene calls are TRBV28 and TRBJ2-7; TRBD2 matches 11 bases. Trimming took 5 bases from V and 0 from J; bases not matched to a gene: 6. This CDR3 comprises 16 residues. CDR1 is MDHEN and CDR2 is SYDVKM in the germline V gene. This chain's CDR3 is CASSRIAGGYSYEQYF. CDR3 bases: TGTGCCAGCAGTCGGATAGCGGGGGGGTACTCCTACGAGCAGTACTTC.

The chain recombines TRBV10-2 with TRBJ2-7; possible D gene TRBD1, 6 bases. Germline-derived CDR1 and CDR2 are WSHSY and SAAADI. The CDR3 has 11 residues. Between the trimmed V and J ends, which lost 7 bases and 6 bases, there was a span of 10 bases. The CDR3: CASTQGGEQYF. The CDR3 DNA follows: TGCGCCAGCACACAGGGTGGCGAGCAGTACTTC.

V and J are TRBV7-6 and TRBJ1-3, with a possible D match to TRBD1 (6 bases). CDR1 and CDR2 from the germline V gene are SGHVS and FNYEAQ. The CDR3 spans 16 residues. Trimming removed 3 bases at V and 3 bases at J, with 15 bases between. The DNA of the CDR3 is TGTGCCAGCAGCTTCGGGGGGGCTCTTTATGGAAACACCATATATTTT. Its translation is CASSFGGALYGNTIYF.

V and J are TRBV28 and TRBJ1-1; 9 bases line up with TRBD1. V lost 4 bases to trimming and J lost 1 base; unmatched junction nucleotides: 4. CDR3 length equals 15 residues. Germline lookup yields CDR1 MDHEN and CDR2 SYDVKM. The CDR3 spells CASSYRGQGNTEAFF. CDR3 bases: TGTGCCAGCAGTTACAGGGGGCAGGGGAACACTGAAGCTTTCTTT.

The chain links TRBV10-3 to TRBJ2-2; the D gene is possibly TRBD1 (5 bases). V lost 2 bases, J lost 1 base, and 8 bases lay in between. The germline CDR1 and CDR2 sequences are ENHRY and SYGVKD. The CDR3 has 15 amino acids. For the CDR3, the DNA is TGTGCCATCAGTGAGGGCAGGGTGAACACCGGGGAGCTGTTTTTT. Translation: CAISEGRVNTGELFF.

The chain carries TRBV4-3 and TRBJ2-3, with D hard to call. Between the trimmed V and J ends, which lost 6 bases and 0 bases, there was a span of 7 bases. CDR3 size: 13 residues. Germline lookup yields CDR1 LGHNA and CDR2 YSLEER. CDR3 bases: TGCGCCAGCAGTGGTAGCAGCACAGATACGCAGTATTTT. It is translated as CASSGSSTDTQYF.

The V call is TRBV4-1, the J call TRBJ1-4, with D unresolved. Trimming removed 1 base from V and 7 bases from J, with 16 bases in between. The CDR3 has 16 residues. Germline CDR1 MGHRA, CDR2 YSYEKL. The CDR3 loop reads CASSQVAPGSTEKLFF. The CDR3 nucleotides read TGCGCCAGCAGCCAAGTGGCCCCGGGGTCTACTGAAAAACTGTTTTTT.

The chain couples TRBV19 to TRBJ1-1; 7 bases are a match to TRBD1. Germline V lookup: CDR1 LNHDA, CDR2 SQIVND (reference sequence). CDR3 length: 14 residues. V lost 5 bases to trimming and J lost 7 bases; unmatched junction nucleotides: 10. The CDR3 reads CASSDRPTGREAFF. The CDR3 DNA follows: TGTGCCAGTAGTGACCGCCCGACAGGGCGTGAAGCTTTCTTT.

The chain employs TRBV2 and TRBJ2-7, with D uncertain. This CDR3 contains 12 residues. Germline CDR1 is SNHLY and CDR2 is FYNNEI. Trimming stripped 7 bases from V and 9 bases from J, with 16 bases between. CDR3: CASTEYRAGQYF. DNA of the CDR3: TGTGCCAGCACCGAATATAGAGCTGGGCAGTACTTC.

V is TRBV9 and J is TRBJ2-2; TRBD2 matches 9 bases. Germline CDR1 reads SGDLS; CDR2 reads YYNGEE. Trimming cost V 2 bases and J 6 bases; bases outside gene matches: 8. This CDR3 comprises 16 residues. The CDR3 DNA reads as TGTGCCAGCAGCGTCGGGACTAGCAGGAGTCCCGGGGAGCTGTTTTTT. It is translated as CASSVGTSRSPGELFF.

The chain links TRBV7-9 to TRBJ1-2; 7 nucleotides line up with TRBD1. There are 16 residues in the CDR3. V was pared by 5 bases and J by 6 bases, with 15 bases of the junction left unmatched. Germline V CDR1 and CDR2: SEHNR, FQNEAQ (reference sequence). The CDR3 nucleotides are TGTGCCAGCAGCGGGCGACAGGGATATTACCGCGATGGCTACACCTTC. Translation: CASSGRQGYYRDGYTF.

This clone is a singleton in its sample. The genes are TRBV5-4 and TRBJ1-4; 10 nucleotides match TRBD1. This CDR3 comprises 16 residues. V dropped 4 bases and J dropped 8; count of bases not matched to a gene: 11. CDR1 SGHNT and CDR2 YYREEE come from the germline V gene (reference sequence). CDR3 DNA sequence: TGTGCCAGCAGCCCGGGACAGGGGACGGTTGGCGAAAAACTGTTTTTT. It codes for CASSPGQGTVGEKLFF.

The rearrangement uses TRBV10-1 and TRBJ2-1; D perhaps matches TRBD2 (6 bases). V lost 0 bases and J 3 bases, leaving 12 bases between the germline ends. The germline CDR1 and CDR2 sequences are WNHNN and SYGVQD (reference sequence). This CDR3 is built from 16 residues. The DNA for the CDR3 is TGCGCCAGCAGTGAGTCTTCGGGGGTCCACTACAATGAGCAGTTCTTC. It specifies CASSESSGVHYNEQFF.

The V call is TRBV11-2, the J call TRBJ1-1; D call uncertain. Looked up from germline, CDR1 is SGHAT and CDR2 is FQNNGV. The V end was cut by 7 bases, the J end by 8 bases, with 20 bases between. The length of the CDR3 is 14 residues. CDR3 sequence: CASNPSVLGSEAFF. The CDR3 DNA sequence: TGTGCCAGCAATCCATCCGTCCTCGGGTCCGAAGCTTTCTTT. Together with reference TRBV11-2 and TRBJ1-1, the CDR3 gives the full variable domain: EAGVAQSPRYKIIEKRQSVAFWCNPISGHATLYWYQQILGQGPKLLIQFQNNGVVDDSQLPKDRFSAERLKGVDSTLKIQPAKLEDSAVYLCASNPSVLGSEAFFGQGTRLTVV.

The chain carries TRBV19 and TRBJ1-3; the D is unclear. The CDR3 is made up of 14 amino acids. Germline V gives CDR1 LNHDA, CDR2 SQIVND (reference sequence). V was shortened by 10 bases and J by 0 bases, with 13 bases between the two germline ends. CDR3 DNA: TGTGCCACCCAACGGGAATACTCTGGAAACACCATATATTTT. Translating it yields CATQREYSGNTIYF.

The chain combines TRBV6-1 with TRBJ2-3; D is possibly TRBD2 (6 bases). From germline, CDR1 is MNHNS and CDR2 SASEGT. V shed 7 bases and J shed 6 bases, with 17 bases lying between them. The CDR3 contains 14 residues. CDR3 sequence: CASKPGRGSDTQYF. The CDR3 DNA reads as TGTGCCAGCAAACCGGGACGGGGGTCTGATACGCAGTATTTT.

The chain is built from TRBV28 and TRBJ1-1; 7 bases are shared with TRBD1. This CDR3 comprises 14 residues. The V gene's germline CDR1 is MDHEN and CDR2 SYDVKM. Losses at the gene ends were 5 bases for V and 0 bases for J; bases not matched to a gene: 3. The CDR3 reads CASSPTGMNTEAFF. The CDR3 DNA follows: TGTGCCAGCAGTCCGACAGGGATGAACACTGAAGCTTTCTTT. Full variable domain (remainder filled in from reference TRBV28 and TRBJ1-1): DVKVTQSSRYLVKRTGEKVFLECVQDMDHENMFWYRQDPGLGLRLIYFSYDVKMKEKGDIPEGYSVSREKKERFSLILESASTNQTSMYLCASSPTGMNTEAFFGQGTRLTVV.

The genes are TRBV9 and TRBJ2-6; no firm D call. CDR3 size: 15 residues. Trimming shortened V by 2 bases and J by 0 bases, and 6 bases separated the two germline ends. Germline V lookup: CDR1 SGDLS, CDR2 YYNGEE. As DNA, the CDR3 is TGTGCCAGCAGCGTGAGAGTCTCTGGGGCCAACGTCCTGACTTTC. This sequence encodes CASSVRVSGANVLTF.

The V call is TRBV6-1, the J call TRBJ2-3; 13 bases line up with TRBD2. This CDR3 has 14 amino acids. Unmatched junction bases numbered 3, after V lost 6 bases and J lost 6 bases. Germline V lookup: CDR1 MNHNS, CDR2 SASEGT. The CDR3 nucleotides are TGTGCCAGCAGACTAGCGGGGGGGGCCGATACGCAGTATTTT. Residues: CASRLAGGADTQYF.

This clone was seen just once. This chain connects TRBV6-5 to TRBJ2-5, with no clear D. This CDR3 spans 12 amino acids. V was shortened by 0 bases and J by 5 bases, with 4 bases between the two germline ends. CDR1 and CDR2 (germline): MNHEY, SVGAGI. CDR3 residues: CASSYSRETQYF. The CDR3 DNA reads as TGTGCCAGCAGTTACTCTCGGGAGACCCAGTACTTC.

This chain connects TRBV28 to TRBJ1-5, with D possibly matching TRBD1 (6 bases). CDR1 and CDR2 (germline): MDHEN, SYDVKM. CDR3 length equals 16 residues. Trimming left V 5 bases short and J 9 bases short, with 23 bases between. CDR3 amino acids: CASSPTGKVGARPQHF. CDR3 nucleotides: TGTGCCAGCAGTCCGACCGGGAAAGTGGGGGCTCGGCCCCAGCATTTT.

This clone appeared a few times. The V gene is TRBV30, the J gene TRBJ2-6; D perhaps matches TRBD1 (5 bases). V lost 5 bases and J 0 bases, leaving 8 bases between the germline ends. This CDR3 region has 14 residues. Germline CDR1 and CDR2: GTSNPN and SVGIG (reference sequence). The CDR3 bases are TGTGCCTGGGACAGCCGCTCTGGGGCCAACGTCCTGACTTTC. Its protein is CAWDSRSGANVLTF.

V is TRBV12-5 and J is TRBJ2-5; the match to TRBD2 covers 10 bases. CDR3 length: 14 residues. Trimming cost V 1 base and J 4 bases; bases outside gene matches: 0. The V gene's germline CDR1 is LGHNT and CDR2 FRNRAP. The CDR3: CASGLGLAGETQYF. The CDR3 region has the DNA TGTGCTAGTGGTTTGGGACTAGCGGGAGAGACCCAGTACTTC. Full variable domain (remainder filled in from reference TRBV12-5 and TRBJ2-5): DARVTQTPRHKVTEMGQEVTMRCQPILGHNTVFWYRQTMMQGLELLAYFRNRAPLDDSGMPKDRFSAEMPDATLATLKIQPSEPRDSAVYFCASGLGLAGETQYFGPGTRLLVL.

V usage is TRBV9 and J usage is TRBJ1-2; TRBD1 agrees at 9 bases. The trim removed 4 bases at V and 4 bases at J, leaving 8 bases unmatched. CDR1 and CDR2 (germline): SGDLS, YYNGEE. The CDR3 sequence is 15 residues long. CDR3 in DNA: TGTGCCAGCAGCCCCGCGGGACAGGGCTTCTATGGCTACACCTTC. As protein: CASSPAGQGFYGYTF.